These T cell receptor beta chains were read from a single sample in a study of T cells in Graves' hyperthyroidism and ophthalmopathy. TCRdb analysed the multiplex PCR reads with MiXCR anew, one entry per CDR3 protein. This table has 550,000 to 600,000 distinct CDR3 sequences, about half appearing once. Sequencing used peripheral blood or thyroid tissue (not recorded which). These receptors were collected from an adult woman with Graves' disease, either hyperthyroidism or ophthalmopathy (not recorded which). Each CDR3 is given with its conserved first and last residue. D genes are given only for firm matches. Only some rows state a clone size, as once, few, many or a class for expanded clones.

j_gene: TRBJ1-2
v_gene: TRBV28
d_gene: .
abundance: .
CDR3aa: CASSLLRDYYGYTF
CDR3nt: TGTGCCAGCAGTTTATTGCGGGATTACTATGGCTACACCTTC

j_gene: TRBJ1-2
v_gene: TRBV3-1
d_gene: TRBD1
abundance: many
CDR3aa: CASSRSTGVNYGYTF
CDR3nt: TGTGCCAGCAGCCGATCTACAGGGGTCAACTATGGCTACACCTTC

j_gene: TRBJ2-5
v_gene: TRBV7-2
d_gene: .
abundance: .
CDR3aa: CASSSGLAWETQYF
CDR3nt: TGTGCCAGCAGCTCCGGACTGGCGTGGGAGACCCAGTACTTC

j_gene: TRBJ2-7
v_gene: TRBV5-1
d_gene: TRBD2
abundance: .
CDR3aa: CASSWGLETYEQYF
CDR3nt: TGCGCCAGCAGCTGGGGACTAGAGACCTACGAGCAGTACTTC

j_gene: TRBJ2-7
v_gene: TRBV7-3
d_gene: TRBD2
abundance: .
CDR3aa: CASSRETSGSYEQYF
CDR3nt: TGTGCCAGCAGCCGAGAGACTAGCGGCTCCTACGAGCAGTACTTC

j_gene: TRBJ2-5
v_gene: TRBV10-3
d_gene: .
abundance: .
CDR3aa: CAIRRDTNSKTQYF
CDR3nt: TGTGCCATCAGGCGGGACACCAACTCAAAGACCCAGTACTTC

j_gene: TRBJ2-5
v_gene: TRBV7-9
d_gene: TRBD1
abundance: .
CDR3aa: CASSRRPGQSQYF
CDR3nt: TGTGCCAGCAGCCGACGACCGGGACAGAGCCAGTACTTC

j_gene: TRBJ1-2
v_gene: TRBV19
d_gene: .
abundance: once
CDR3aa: CASTPNVEGKGYTF
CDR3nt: TGTGCCAGTACCCCCAATGTCGAGGGAAAAGGCTACACCTTC

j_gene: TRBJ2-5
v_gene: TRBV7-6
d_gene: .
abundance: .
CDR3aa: CASSTRAGETQYF
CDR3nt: TGTGCCAGCAGCACCCGAGCAGGGGAGACCCAGTACTTC

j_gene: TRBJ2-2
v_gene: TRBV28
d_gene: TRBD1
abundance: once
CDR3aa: CASSTGGIAGELFF
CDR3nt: TGTGCCAGCAGTACAGGGGGCATCGCCGGGGAGCTGTTTTTT

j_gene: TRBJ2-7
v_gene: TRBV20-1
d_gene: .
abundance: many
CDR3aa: CSARVPGRGSYEQYF
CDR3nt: TGCAGTGCTAGAGTCCCCGGTCGGGGGTCCTACGAGCAGTACTTC

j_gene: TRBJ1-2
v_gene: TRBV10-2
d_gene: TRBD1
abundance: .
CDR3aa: CASSLPGQGGTEDGYTF
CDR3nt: TGCGCCAGCTCCCTCCCTGGACAGGGGGGAACTGAAGATGGCTACACCTTC

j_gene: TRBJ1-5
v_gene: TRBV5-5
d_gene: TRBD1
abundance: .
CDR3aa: CASSSLRDRGLYSNQPQHF
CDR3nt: TGTGCCAGCAGCAGCCTCCGGGACAGGGGACTGTATAGCAATCAGCCCCAGCATTTT

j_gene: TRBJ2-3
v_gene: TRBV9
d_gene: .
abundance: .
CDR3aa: CASSVGGLTDTQYF
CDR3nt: TGTGCCAGCAGCGTAGGCGGGCTCACAGATACGCAGTATTTT

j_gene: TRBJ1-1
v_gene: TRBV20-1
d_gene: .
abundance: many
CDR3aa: CRGGGWGTEAFF
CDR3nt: TGCAGGGGGGGCGGTTGGGGCACTGAAGCTTTCTTT

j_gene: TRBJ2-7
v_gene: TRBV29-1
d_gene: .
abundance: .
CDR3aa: CRDKKSGQSYEQYF
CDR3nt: TGCAGAGATAAGAAAAGCGGACAGTCCTACGAGCAGTACTTC

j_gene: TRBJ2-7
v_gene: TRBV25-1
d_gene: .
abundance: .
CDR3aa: CASSAHLAPRRGQYF
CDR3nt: TGTGCCAGCAGTGCCCATCTGGCTCCACGACGCGGGCAGTACTTC

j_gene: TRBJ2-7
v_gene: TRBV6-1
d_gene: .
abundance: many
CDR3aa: CASSDGPGEFGEQYF
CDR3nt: TGTGCCAGCAGTGATGGGCCAGGGGAATTCGGCGAGCAGTACTTC

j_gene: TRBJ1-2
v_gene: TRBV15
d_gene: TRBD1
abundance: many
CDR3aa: CATSGYDRGPTQDYGYTF
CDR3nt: TGTGCCACCAGCGGATACGACAGGGGGCCCACCCAGGACTATGGCTACACCTTC

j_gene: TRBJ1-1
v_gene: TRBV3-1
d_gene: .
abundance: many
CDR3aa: CASSLPNALNTEAFF
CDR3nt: TGTGCCAGCAGCCTCCCCAACGCTTTGAACACTGAAGCTTTCTTT

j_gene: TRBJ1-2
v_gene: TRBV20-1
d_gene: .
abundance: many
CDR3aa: CSARVPYYGYTF
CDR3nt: TGCAGTGCTAGAGTACCGTACTATGGCTACACCTTC

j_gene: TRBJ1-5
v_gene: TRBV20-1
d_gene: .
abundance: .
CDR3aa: CSASQGPSNQPQHF
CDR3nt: TGCAGTGCTTCACAGGGACCAAGCAATCAGCCCCAGCATTTT

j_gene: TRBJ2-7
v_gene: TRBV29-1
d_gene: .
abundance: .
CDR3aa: CSVEENSYEQYF
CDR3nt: TGCAGCGTTGAAGAGAACTCCTACGAGCAGTACTTC

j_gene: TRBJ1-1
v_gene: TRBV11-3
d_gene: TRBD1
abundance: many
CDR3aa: CASSLETGVNTEAFF
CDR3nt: TGTGCCAGCAGCTTAGAGACAGGGGTGAACACTGAAGCTTTCTTT

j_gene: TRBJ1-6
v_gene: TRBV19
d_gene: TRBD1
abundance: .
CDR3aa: CATSDRGNSPLHF
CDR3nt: TGTGCCACCTCAGACAGGGGGAATTCACCCCTCCACTTT

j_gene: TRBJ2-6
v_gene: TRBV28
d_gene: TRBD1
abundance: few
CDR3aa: CASSTKQGTGANVLTF
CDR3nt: TGTGCCAGCAGTACCAAACAGGGGACTGGGGCCAACGTCCTGACTTTC

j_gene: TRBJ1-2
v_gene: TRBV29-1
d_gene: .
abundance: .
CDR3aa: CSVPTGRGPFYGYTF
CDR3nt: TGCAGCGTCCCTACAGGGCGAGGGCCCTTTTATGGCTACACCTTC

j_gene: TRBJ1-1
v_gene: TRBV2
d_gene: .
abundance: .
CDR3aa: CATNRQENTEAFF
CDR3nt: TGTGCCACCAATCGACAGGAGAACACTGAAGCTTTCTTT

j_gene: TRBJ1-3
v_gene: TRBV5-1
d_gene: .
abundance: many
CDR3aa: CASSPPGKATIYF
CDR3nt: TGCGCCAGCAGCCCCCCCGGGAAGGCCACCATATATTTT

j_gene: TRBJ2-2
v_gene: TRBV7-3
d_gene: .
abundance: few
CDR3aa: CASSLEGGTGELFF
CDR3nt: TGTGCCAGCAGCTTAGAAGGGGGCACCGGGGAGCTGTTTTTT

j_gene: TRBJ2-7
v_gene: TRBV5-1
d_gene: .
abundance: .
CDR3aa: CASSFTPGRGAYEQYF
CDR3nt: TGTGCCAGCAGCTTCACCCCGGGACGGGGAGCCTACGAGCAGTACTTC

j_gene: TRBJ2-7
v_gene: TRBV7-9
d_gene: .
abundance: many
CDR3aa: CASSSALASSSYEQYF
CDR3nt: TGTGCCAGCAGCTCCGCTCTAGCATCGAGCTCCTACGAGCAGTACTTC

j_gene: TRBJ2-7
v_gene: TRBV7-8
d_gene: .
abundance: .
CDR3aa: CASSFSNQPQQYF
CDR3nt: TGTGCCAGCAGCTTTAGCAATCAGCCCCAGCAGTACTTC

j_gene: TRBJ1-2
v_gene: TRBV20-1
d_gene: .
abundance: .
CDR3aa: CSARTELNYGYTF
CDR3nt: TGCAGTGCCCGGACAGAGCTTAACTATGGCTACACCTTC

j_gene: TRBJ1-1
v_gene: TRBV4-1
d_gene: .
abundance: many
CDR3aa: CAAKGERNTEAFF
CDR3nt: TGCGCCGCTAAAGGGGAAAGGAACACTGAAGCTTTCTTT

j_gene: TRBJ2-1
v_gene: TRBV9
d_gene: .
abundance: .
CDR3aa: CASSVGGSSSYNEQFF
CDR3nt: TGTGCCAGCAGCGTTGGTGGTTCGAGCTCCTACAATGAGCAGTTCTTC

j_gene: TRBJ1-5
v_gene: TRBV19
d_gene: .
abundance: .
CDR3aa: CASSIVQGLNQPQHF
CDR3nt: TGTGCCAGTAGTATAGTCCAGGGCCTCAATCAGCCCCAGCATTTT

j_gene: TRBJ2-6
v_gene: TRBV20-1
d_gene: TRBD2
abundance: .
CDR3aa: CSARGPSGRAGANVLTF
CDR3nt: TGCAGTGCGAGGGGGCCTAGCGGGAGGGCAGGGGCCAACGTCCTGACTTTC

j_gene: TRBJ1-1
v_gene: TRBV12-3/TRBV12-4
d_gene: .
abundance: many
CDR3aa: CASSLVGGMNTEAFF
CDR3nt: TGTGCCAGCAGTTTAGTGGGGGGGATGAACACTGAAGCTTTCTTT

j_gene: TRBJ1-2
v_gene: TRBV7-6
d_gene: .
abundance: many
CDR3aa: CASSPGGDGQPPLANYGYTF
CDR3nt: TGTGCCAGCAGCCCGGGGGGGGACGGACAGCCTCCCCTAGCTAACTATGGCTACACCTTC

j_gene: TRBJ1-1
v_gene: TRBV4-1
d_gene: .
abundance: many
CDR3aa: CASSRNLQVNTEAFF
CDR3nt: TGCGCCAGCAGCCGGAACTTACAGGTGAACACTGAAGCTTTCTTT

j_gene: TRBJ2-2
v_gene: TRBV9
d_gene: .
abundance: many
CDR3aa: CASSLTGGLTGELFF
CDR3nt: TGTGCCAGCAGCTTAACTGGAGGGCTAACCGGGGAGCTGTTTTTT

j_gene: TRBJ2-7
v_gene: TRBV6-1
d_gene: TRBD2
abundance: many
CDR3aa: CASSEAILAGEGEQYF
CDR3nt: TGTGCCAGCAGTGAAGCGATACTAGCGGGAGAGGGCGAGCAGTACTTC

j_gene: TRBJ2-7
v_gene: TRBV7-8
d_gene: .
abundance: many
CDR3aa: CASSLRTGEYYEQYF
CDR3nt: TGTGCCAGCAGCCTCCGGACTGGAGAATACTACGAGCAGTACTTC

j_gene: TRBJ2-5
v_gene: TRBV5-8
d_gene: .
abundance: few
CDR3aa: CASSTGRGETQYF
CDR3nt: TGTGCCAGCAGCACAGGGAGAGGTGAGACCCAGTACTTC

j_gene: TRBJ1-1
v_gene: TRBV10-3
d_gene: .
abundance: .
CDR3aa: CAISRGTEAFF
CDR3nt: TGTGCCATCAGCAGAGGGACTGAAGCTTTCTTT

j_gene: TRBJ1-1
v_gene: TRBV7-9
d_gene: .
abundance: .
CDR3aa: CASTEPGGNTEAFF
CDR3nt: TGTGCCAGCACCGAACCCGGGGGGAACACTGAAGCTTTCTTT

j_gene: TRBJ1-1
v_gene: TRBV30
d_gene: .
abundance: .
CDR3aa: CAWKRVNTEAFF
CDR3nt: TGTGCCTGGAAAAGGGTGAACACTGAAGCTTTCTTT

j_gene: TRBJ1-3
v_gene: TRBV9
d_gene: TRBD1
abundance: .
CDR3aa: CASSDRRAGGPYGYTIYF
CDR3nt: TGCGCCAGCAGTGACCGGCGGGCAGGGGGTCCCTATGGCTACACCATATATTTT

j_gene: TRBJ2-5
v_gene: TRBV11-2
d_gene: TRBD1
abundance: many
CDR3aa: CASSSLATGLQETQYF
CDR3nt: TGTGCCAGCAGCTCCCTCGCGACAGGGCTCCAAGAGACCCAGTACTTC

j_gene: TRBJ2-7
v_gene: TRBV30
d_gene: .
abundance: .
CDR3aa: CAWSVWGLAQSYEQYF
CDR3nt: TGTGCCTGGAGTGTATGGGGCCTAGCGCAGTCCTACGAGCAGTACTTC

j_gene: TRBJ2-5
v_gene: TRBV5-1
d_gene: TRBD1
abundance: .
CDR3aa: CASSLGTGGNQPQYF
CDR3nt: TGCGCCAGCAGCTTAGGGACAGGTGGCAATCAGCCCCAGTACTTC

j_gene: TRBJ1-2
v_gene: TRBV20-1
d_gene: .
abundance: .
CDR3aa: CSAYSSGGYTF
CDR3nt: TGCAGTGCTTACAGCTCGGGGGGCTACACCTTC

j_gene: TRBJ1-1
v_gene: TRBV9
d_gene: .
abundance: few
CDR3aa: CASSATAKNTEAFF
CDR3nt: TGTGCCAGCAGCGCGACAGCAAAGAACACTGAAGCCTTCTTT